The T cell receptor (beta chain) described here comes from a study of monozygotic twins with inflammatory bowel disease. Germline V gives CDR1 SGHNT, CDR2 YENEEA. CDR3 length equals 16 residues. Collection yielded 2 to 2.5 ml of blood per donor. The cDNA of both the TCRalpha and TCRbeta chains was subjected to two nested PCRs of roughly 15 and 9 cycles. TCRdb reanalyzed the 5' RACE reads, giving one entry per CDR3 protein sequence and no DNA. Its table lists roughly 200,000 distinct CDR3 sequences. General study results and limits: Added variability in patient repertoires may stem from differing immunosuppressive treatments. Repertoire similarity matched across concordant and discordant twins, perhaps owing to limited power.

As to this clonotype: Antigen specificity is unknown.

The V call is TRBV11-3, the J call TRBJ2-3; no DNA is available, so the TRBD1 call from TCRdb remains unchecked. The sample taken for sequencing was blood. The receptor's source is a human donor with ulcerative colitis or Crohn's disease, or a healthy co-twin of an affected twin (not recorded which). The CDR3 loop reads CASSPGQTVSTDTQYF.